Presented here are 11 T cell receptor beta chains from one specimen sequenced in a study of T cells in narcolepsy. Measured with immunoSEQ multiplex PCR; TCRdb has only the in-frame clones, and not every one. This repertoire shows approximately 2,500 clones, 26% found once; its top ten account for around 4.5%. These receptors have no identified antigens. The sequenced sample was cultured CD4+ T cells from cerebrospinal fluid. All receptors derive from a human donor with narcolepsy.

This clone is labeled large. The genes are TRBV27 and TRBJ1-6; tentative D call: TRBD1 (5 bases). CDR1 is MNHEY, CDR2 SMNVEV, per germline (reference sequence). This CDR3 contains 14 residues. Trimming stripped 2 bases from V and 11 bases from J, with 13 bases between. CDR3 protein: CASSLAPRVPPLHF. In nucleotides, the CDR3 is TGTGCCAGCAGTTTAGCTCCCAGGGTACCACCCCTCCACTTT.

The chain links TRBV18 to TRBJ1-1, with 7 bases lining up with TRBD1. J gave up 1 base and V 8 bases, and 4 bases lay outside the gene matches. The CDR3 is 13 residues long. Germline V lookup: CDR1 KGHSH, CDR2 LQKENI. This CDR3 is CASRQGGNTEAFF. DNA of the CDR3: TGTGCCAGCAGACAGGGAGGGAACACTGAAGCTTTCTTT.

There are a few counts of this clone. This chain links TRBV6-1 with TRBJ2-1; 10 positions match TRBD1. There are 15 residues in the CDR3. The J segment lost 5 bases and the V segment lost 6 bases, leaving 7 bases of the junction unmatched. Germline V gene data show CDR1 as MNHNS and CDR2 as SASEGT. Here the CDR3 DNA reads TGTGCCAGCAGACAGGGACAGGGGCTTAACAATGAGCAGTTCTTC. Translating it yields CASRQGQGLNNEQFF.

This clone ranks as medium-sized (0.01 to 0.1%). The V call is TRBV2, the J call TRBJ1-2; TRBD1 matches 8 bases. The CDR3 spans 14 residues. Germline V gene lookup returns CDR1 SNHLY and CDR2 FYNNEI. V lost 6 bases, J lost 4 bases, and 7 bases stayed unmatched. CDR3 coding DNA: TGTGCCAGCAGCGGCGGACAGGGAGGCTATGGCTACACCTTC. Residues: CASSGGQGGYGYTF.

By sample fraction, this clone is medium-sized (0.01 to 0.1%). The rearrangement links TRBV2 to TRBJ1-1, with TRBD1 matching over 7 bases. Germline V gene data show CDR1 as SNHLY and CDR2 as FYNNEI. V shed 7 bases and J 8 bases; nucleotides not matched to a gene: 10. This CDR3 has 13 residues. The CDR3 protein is CASTPLDRVEAFF. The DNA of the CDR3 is TGTGCCAGCACACCCCTCGACAGGGTGGAAGCTTTCTTT.

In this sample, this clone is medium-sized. The CDR3 region is CASSSRQGNQPQHF. Written as DNA, the CDR3 is TGTGCCAGCAGTTCTCGACAGGGCAATCAGCCCCAGCATTTT. The chain couples TRBV6-5 to TRBJ1-5; the D gene is possibly TRBD1 (6 bases). Trimming took off 4 bases at V and 2 bases at J, with 9 bases between the two ends. CDR1 is MNHEY, CDR2 SVGAGI, per germline. CDR3 size: 14 residues.

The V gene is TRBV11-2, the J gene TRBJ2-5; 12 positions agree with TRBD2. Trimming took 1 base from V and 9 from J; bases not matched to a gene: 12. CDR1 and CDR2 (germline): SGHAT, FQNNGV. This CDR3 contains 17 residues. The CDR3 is CASSLGVASGGAEAQYF. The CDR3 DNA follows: TGTGCCAGCAGCTTAGGGGTGGCTAGCGGGGGGGCCGAGGCCCAGTACTTC.

The CDR3 DNA follows: TGTGCCAGCAGCTTGGCGGGAACTCGGACAGCGAGCTCCTACGAGCAGTACTTC. It is translated as CASSLAGTRTASSYEQYF. The gene calls are TRBV7-8 and TRBJ2-7; D assignment may be TRBD1 or TRBD2 (6 bases each). Germline values: CDR1 SGHVS, CDR2 FQNEAQ. V lost 3 bases and J 0 bases, leaving 21 bases between the germline ends. There are 18 residues in the CDR3. Full variable domain (missing parts from reference TRBV7-8 and TRBJ2-7): GAGVSQSPRYKVAKRGQDVALRCDPISGHVSLFWYQQALGQGPEFLTYFQNEAQLDKSGLPSDRFFAERPEGSVSTLKIQRTQQEDSAVYLCASSLAGTRTASSYEQYFGPGTRLTVT.

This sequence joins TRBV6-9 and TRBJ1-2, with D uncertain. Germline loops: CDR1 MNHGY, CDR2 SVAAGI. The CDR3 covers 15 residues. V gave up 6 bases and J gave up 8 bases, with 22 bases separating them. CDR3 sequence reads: CASRAFGEGFGGYTF. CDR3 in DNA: TGTGCCAGCAGAGCTTTCGGGGAAGGTTTTGGAGGCTACACCTTC.

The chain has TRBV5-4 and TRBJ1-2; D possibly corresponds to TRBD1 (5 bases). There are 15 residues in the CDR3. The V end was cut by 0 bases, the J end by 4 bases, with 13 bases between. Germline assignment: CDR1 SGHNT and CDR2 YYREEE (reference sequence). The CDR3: CASSLVGPGGYGYTF. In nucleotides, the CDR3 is TGTGCCAGCAGCTTGGTGGGGCCCGGGGGCTATGGCTACACCTTC.

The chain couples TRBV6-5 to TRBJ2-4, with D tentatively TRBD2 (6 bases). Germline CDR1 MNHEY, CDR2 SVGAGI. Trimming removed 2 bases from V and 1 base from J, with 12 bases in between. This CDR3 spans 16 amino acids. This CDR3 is CASSYAGLAAKNIQYF. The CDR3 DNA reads TGTGCCAGCAGTTACGCGGGGCTAGCTGCCAAAAACATTCAGTACTTC.